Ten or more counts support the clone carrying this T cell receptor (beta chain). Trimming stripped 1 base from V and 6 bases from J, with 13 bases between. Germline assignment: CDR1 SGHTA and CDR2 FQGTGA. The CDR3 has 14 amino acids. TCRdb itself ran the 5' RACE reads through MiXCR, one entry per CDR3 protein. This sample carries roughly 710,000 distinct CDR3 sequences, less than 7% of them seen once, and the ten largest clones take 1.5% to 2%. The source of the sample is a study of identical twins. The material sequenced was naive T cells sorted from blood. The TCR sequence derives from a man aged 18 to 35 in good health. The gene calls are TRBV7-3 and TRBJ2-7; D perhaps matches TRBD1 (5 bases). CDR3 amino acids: CASSLKGHVGEQYF. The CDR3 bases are TGTGCCAGCAGCTTAAAGGGGCATGTCGGCGAGCAGTACTTC.